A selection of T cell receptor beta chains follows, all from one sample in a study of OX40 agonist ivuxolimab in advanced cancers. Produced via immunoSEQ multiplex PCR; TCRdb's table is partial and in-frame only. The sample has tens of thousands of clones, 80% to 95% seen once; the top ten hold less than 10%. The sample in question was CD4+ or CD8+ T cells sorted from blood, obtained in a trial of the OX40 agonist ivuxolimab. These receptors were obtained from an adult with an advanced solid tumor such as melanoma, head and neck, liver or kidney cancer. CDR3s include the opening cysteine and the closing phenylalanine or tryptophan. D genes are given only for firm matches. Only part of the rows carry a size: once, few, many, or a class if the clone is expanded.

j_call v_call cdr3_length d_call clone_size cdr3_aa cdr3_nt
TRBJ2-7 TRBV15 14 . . CATSPWLAMKEQYF TGTGCCACCAGCCCATGGCTAGCGATGAAGGAGCAGTACTTC
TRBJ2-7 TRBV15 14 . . CATSRDPGSYEQYF TGTGCCACCAGCAGAGATCCGGGGTCCTACGAGCAGTACTTC
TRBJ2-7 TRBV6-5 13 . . CASSASGWDWEYF TGTGCCAGCAGCGCCTCCGGGTGGGATTGGGAGTACTTC
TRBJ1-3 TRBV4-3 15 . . CASSAGAGSGNTIYF TGCGCCAGCAGTGCAGGGGCCGGCTCTGGAAACACCATATATTTT
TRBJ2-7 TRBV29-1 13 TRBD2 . CSVVLAADYEQYF TGCAGCGTTGTACTAGCGGCGGACTACGAGCAGTACTTC
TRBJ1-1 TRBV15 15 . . CATSRVIWGATEAFF TGTGCCACCAGCAGAGTAATTTGGGGGGCCACTGAAGCTTTCTTT
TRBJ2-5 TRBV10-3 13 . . CAANSRDQETQYF TGTGCCGCGAACAGCAGGGACCAAGAGACCCAGTACTTC
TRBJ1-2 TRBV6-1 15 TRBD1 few CASSELDRGSYGYTF TGTGCCAGCAGTGAACTGGACAGGGGGTCGTATGGCTACACCTTC
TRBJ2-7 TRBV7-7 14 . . CASSLGGPRGEQYF TGTGCCAGCAGCTTAGGTGGTCCTAGAGGCGAGCAGTACTTC
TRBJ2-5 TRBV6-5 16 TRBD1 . CASSYWDRGSLETQYF TGTGCCAGCAGTTACTGGGACAGGGGTTCCCTAGAGACCCAGTACTTC
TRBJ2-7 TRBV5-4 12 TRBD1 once CASSITGVEQYF TGTGCCAGCAGCATCACAGGGGTGGAGCAGTACTTC
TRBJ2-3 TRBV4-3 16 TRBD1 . CASSQEDRERPDTQYF TGCGCCAGCAGCCAAGAAGACAGGGAGAGACCAGATACGCAGTATTTT
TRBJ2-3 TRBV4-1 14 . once CASSQGAGGDTQYF TGCGCCAGCAGCCAGGGGGCAGGGGGGGATACGCAGTATTTT
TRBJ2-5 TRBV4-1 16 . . CASSPTQEPTQETQYF TGCGCCAGCAGCCCCACGCAGGAGCCAACCCAAGAGACCCAGTACTTC
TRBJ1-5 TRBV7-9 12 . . CASSLGSQPQHF TGTGCCAGCAGCTTAGGGAGTCAGCCCCAGCATTTT
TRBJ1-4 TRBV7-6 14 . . CASSLESSREKLFF TGTGCCAGCAGCTTAGAGTCTAGCAGAGAAAAACTGTTTTTT
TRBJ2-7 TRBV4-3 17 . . CASSQGVSAAGSYEQYF TGCGCCAGCAGCCAAGGGGTTTCGGCGGCAGGGAGTTACGAGCAGTACTTC
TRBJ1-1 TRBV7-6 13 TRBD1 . CASSLGTGGMVFF TGTGCCAGCAGCTTAGGGACAGGGGGTATGGTTTTCTTT
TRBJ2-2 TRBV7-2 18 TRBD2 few CASSLKAGGAAVTGELFF TGTGCCAGCAGCTTAAAGGCCGGGGGGGCCGCTGTCACCGGGGAGCTGTTTTTT
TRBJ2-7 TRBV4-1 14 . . CASSSHGREDEQYF TGCGCCAGCAGCTCCCACGGCAGGGAAGACGAGCAGTACTTC
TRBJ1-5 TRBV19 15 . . CASSIDLGGAEPQHF TGTGCCAGTAGTATAGATCTGGGAGGAGCGGAGCCCCAGCATTTT
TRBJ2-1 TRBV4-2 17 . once CASSQVVGGANYNEQFF TGTGCCAGCAGCCAGGTTGTGGGGGGCGCTAATTACAATGAGCAGTTCTTC
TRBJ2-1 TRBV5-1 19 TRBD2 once CASSFGRGSGRGSLNEQFF TGCGCCAGCAGCTTTGGCCGGGGTAGCGGGAGGGGGTCTCTCAATGAGCAGTTCTTC
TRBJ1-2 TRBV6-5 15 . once CASSYIPGFDYGYTF TGTGCCAGCAGTTACATCCCAGGGTTCGACTATGGCTACACCTTC
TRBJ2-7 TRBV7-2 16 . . CASSLGGGGSDNEQYF TGTGCCAGCAGCTTAGGAGGGGGCGGGAGCGACAACGAGCAGTACTTC